The 28 T cell receptor beta chains in this list originate from one sample, sequenced in a study of blood T cell repertoires in COVID-19. Repertoires were generated with immunoSEQ multiplex PCR, while TCRdb's copy carries only in-frame clones and drops some. Of over 150,000 clones in the sample, 85% to 90% are singletons; the top ten hold roughly 0.53%. Sequenced material: peripheral blood. The source is a man aged 55-75 years with COVID-19, enrolled during active disease.

This rearrangement joins TRBV28 to TRBJ1-4; the match to TRBD1 covers 7 bases. The CDR3 is 15 residues long. Germline lookup yields CDR1 MDHEN and CDR2 SYDVKM. Trimming cost V 5 bases and J 8 bases; bases outside gene matches: 11. CDR3 region: CASSDDRAGREKLFF. In DNA form, the CDR3 reads TGTGCCAGCAGTGACGACAGGGCGGGTCGAGAAAAACTGTTTTTT.

J is TRBJ1-1 and V is TRBV4-2; possible D gene TRBD1, 6 bases. The V gene lost 0 bases and the J gene lost 1 base, with 12 bases spanning the gap. Germline CDR1 LGHNA, CDR2 YNFKEQ. This CDR3 region has 16 residues. CDR3 in DNA: TGTGCCAGCAGCCAAGATAAGATGGACAGGAACACTGAAGCTTTCTTT. This gives the protein CASSQDKMDRNTEAFF.

Remarks on this clone: The junction shows a germline mismatch at one end, possibly a read error. This sequence joins TRBV6-5 and TRBJ1-5, with D possibly TRBD1 on 5 matching bases. The CDR3 loop spans 15 amino acids. The V gene's germline CDR1 is MNHEY and CDR2 SVGAGI. In nucleotides, the CDR3 is TGTGCCAGCAGTGACTCGATGGGGGGTGGTCAGCCCCAGCATTTT. Protein sequence: CASSDSMGGGQPQHF.

The V gene is TRBV3-1 (or the pseudogene TRBV3-2), the J gene TRBJ2-7; tentatively, D is TRBD2 (5 bases). Trimming pared 3 bases from V and 5 bases from J, leaving 11 bases between. The CDR3 is 13 amino acids. The germline V gene encodes CDR1 LGHDT and CDR2 YNNKEL (reference sequence). The CDR3 here is CASSHTRSHEQYF. Written as DNA, the CDR3 is TGTGCCAGCAGCCATACTAGGAGCCACGAGCAGTACTTC.

The gene calls are TRBV19 and TRBJ1-2, with 7 bases lining up with TRBD1. From germline, CDR1 is LNHDA and CDR2 SQIVND (reference sequence). V lost 6 bases to trimming and J lost 4 bases; unmatched junction nucleotides: 11. The CDR3 covers 15 residues. The DNA of the CDR3 is TGTGCCAGTAGCATCCCGGGACAGCGGATCTATGGCTACACCTTC. It encodes CASSIPGQRIYGYTF.

The chain recombines TRBV9 with TRBJ1-6; TRBD1 is a possible D gene (6 bases). The CDR3 sequence is 14 residues long. Trimming pared 3 bases from V and 10 bases from J, leaving 14 bases between. Germline V gives CDR1 SGDLS, CDR2 YYNGEE. CDR3 residues: CASSDRTGRSPLHF. The DNA of the CDR3 is TGTGCCAGCAGCGACAGAACAGGGAGATCACCCCTCCACTTT.

The rearrangement links TRBV14 to TRBJ2-5; D possibly corresponds to TRBD1 (5 bases). The CDR3 spans 14 residues. V gave up 4 bases and J gave up 0 bases, with 9 bases separating them. Germline V gives CDR1 SGHDN, CDR2 FVKESK. The CDR3 DNA sequence: TGTGCCAGCAGCCGTACAGGATACCAAGAGACCCAGTACTTC. Its protein product is CASSRTGYQETQYF.

This chain uses TRBV15 with TRBJ2-7; 8 nucleotides match TRBD1. The CDR3 sequence is 15 residues long. V lost 2 bases to trimming and J lost 3 bases; unmatched junction nucleotides: 6. Germline V lookup: CDR1 LNHNV, CDR2 YYDKDF (reference sequence). DNA of the CDR3: TGTGCCACCAGCAGAACGGGACAGGCGGTCTACGAGCAGTACTTC. Protein: CATSRTGQAVYEQYF.

CDR3 loop: CAWSLQTLKDEQYF. In DNA, the CDR3 is TGTGCCTGGAGTCTCCAGACATTAAAGGACGAGCAGTACTTC. This chain joins TRBV30 and TRBJ2-7; no definite D call. The CDR3 totals 14 residues. The V end was cut by 2 bases, the J end by 5 bases, with 16 bases between. Germline V gene data show CDR1 as GTSNPN and CDR2 as SVGIG (reference sequence).

The V and J genes are TRBV24-1 and TRBJ2-1; TRBD1 matches at 7 bases. The length of the CDR3 is 16 residues. Looked up from germline, CDR1 is KGHDR and CDR2 is SFDVKD. Trimming at V came to 3 bases and at J to 0 bases, leaving 4 bases not matched to a gene. CDR3 sequence (DNA): TGTGCCACCAGTGATCCACAGGGGAGCTCCTACAATGAGCAGTTCTTC. Amino acid sequence: CATSDPQGSSYNEQFF.

V gene TRBV6-5 combines with J gene TRBJ2-2, with a weak D call TRBD1 (6 bases). Germline CDR1 and CDR2: MNHEY and SVGAGI. V shed 2 bases and J shed 9 bases, with 13 bases lying between them. This CDR3 region has 14 residues. CDR3 nucleotides: TGTGCCAGCAGTTACGGCAGGGGCGGGTGGGAGCTGTTTTTT. Translating it yields CASSYGRGGWELFF.

The chain carries TRBV6-2 or TRBV6-3 and TRBJ2-5; D is undetermined. From germline, CDR1 is MNHEY and CDR2 SVGEGT. V was clipped by 3 bases and J by 5 bases, with 10 bases between them. This CDR3 has 13 amino acids. CDR3: CASSYVSVETQYF. For the CDR3, the DNA is TGTGCCAGCAGTTATGTAAGCGTTGAGACCCAGTACTTC.

This clone occurred a few times. This sequence joins TRBV4-2 and TRBJ2-7, with 7 bases that match TRBD2. The CDR3 runs to 16 residues. J was trimmed by 2 bases and V by 0 bases; bases with no gene match: 7. Per germline, CDR1 LGHNA and CDR2 YNFKEQ. In DNA form, the CDR3 reads TGTGCCAGCAGCCAAGAAGCGACAGCGGGGCCCTACGAGCAGTACTTC. Amino acids: CASSQEATAGPYEQYF.

The V and J genes are TRBV18 and TRBJ1-3, with 7 nucleotides matching TRBD1. Germline loops: CDR1 KGHSH, CDR2 LQKENI. The CDR3 has 15 residues. Germline trimming cut 0 bases from V and 4 bases from J; bases unmatched to any gene: 3. For the CDR3, the DNA is TGTGCCAGCTCACCACCCACAGGGGTAGGAAACACCATATATTTT. It yields the protein CASSPPTGVGNTIYF.

The chain couples TRBV18 to TRBJ2-3, with 7 bases lining up with TRBD2. The junction had 13 bases not matched to a gene; V was cut back by 4 bases and J by 3 bases. The CDR3 length is 17 residues. From germline, CDR1 is KGHSH and CDR2 LQKENI. CDR3 DNA: TGTGCCAGCTCACTCCTTACTAGCGCATCGGGGACAGATACGCAGTATTTT. Translation gives CASSLLTSASGTDTQYF.

This chain connects TRBV12-3 or TRBV12-4 to TRBJ1-1; D is undetermined. The CDR3 is 12 amino acids. V lost 8 bases and J 4 bases, leaving 11 bases between the germline ends. The CDR3 nucleotides are TGTGCCAGCTACGCACCGGGCACTGAAGCTTTCTTT. Translating gives CASYAPGTEAFF.

This rearrangement joins TRBV7-9 to TRBJ2-5; D is perhaps TRBD2 (7 bases). The CDR3 is 14 amino acids. Germline V gives CDR1 SEHNR, CDR2 FQNEAQ (reference sequence). V lost 4 bases and J 5 bases, leaving 14 bases between the germline ends. CDR3: CASSSAGARETQYF. The DNA for the CDR3 is TGTGCCAGCAGCTCCGCGGGGGCCAGGGAGACCCAGTACTTC.

The chain combines TRBV5-5 with TRBJ1-5; weak D call: TRBD1 (5 bases). Looked up from germline, CDR1 is SGHKS and CDR2 is YYEKEE (reference sequence). V lost 4 bases and J 1 base, leaving 12 bases between the germline ends. CDR3 size: 15 residues. The CDR3, as DNA: TGTGCCAGCAGCCTAGCGGGGGGGAGCAATCAGCCCCAGCATTTT. Protein sequence: CASSLAGGSNQPQHF.

This rearrangement joins TRBV23-1 to TRBJ2-7; possibly TRBD1 for D (5 bases). TRBV23-1 is given ORF status, its function remaining uncertain. V lost 3 bases, J lost 4 bases, and 16 bases lay in between. The length of the CDR3 is 15 residues. The DNA of the CDR3 is TGCGCCAGCAGTCAGGCTTCCCCAGGGATTTACGAGCAGTACTTC. Translated: CASSQASPGIYEQYF.

This rearrangement joins TRBV18 to TRBJ2-5, with 12 nucleotides matching TRBD1. Germline trimming cut 3 bases from V and 4 bases from J; bases unmatched to any gene: 3. Germline CDR1 is KGHSH and CDR2 is LQKENI. The CDR3 totals 15 residues. CDR3 sequence: CASSPWDRGRETQYF. The CDR3 DNA follows: TGTGCCAGCTCACCTTGGGACAGGGGGCGAGAGACCCAGTACTTC.

The CDR3 reads CATRTSGGQETQYF. The DNA for the CDR3 is TGTGCCACCAGGACTAGCGGGGGCCAAGAGACCCAGTACTTC. The chain is built from TRBV19 and TRBJ2-5; TRBD2 matches at 13 bases. This CDR3 contains 14 residues. Germline CDR1 reads LNHDA; CDR2 reads SQIVND (reference sequence). The J segment lost 1 base and the V segment lost 10 bases, leaving 3 bases of the junction unmatched.

The chain employs TRBV4-3 and TRBJ2-5; 11 bases map to TRBD2. This CDR3 comprises 16 residues. The ends lost 3 bases at V and 1 base at J; junction bases unmatched: 4. Germline V gene data show CDR1 as LGHNA and CDR2 as YSLEER. The chain's CDR3 is CASSHTLAGGQETQYF. CDR3 nucleotide sequence: TGCGCCAGCAGCCATACCCTAGCGGGAGGCCAAGAGACCCAGTACTTC.

The chain combines TRBV30 with TRBJ1-2; maybe TRBD1 (6 bases). The germline V gene encodes CDR1 GTSNPN and CDR2 SVGIG (reference sequence). V was shortened by 2 bases and J by 0 bases, with 22 bases between the two germline ends. The CDR3 has 18 amino acids. DNA of the CDR3: TGTGCCTGGAGTTCCCACCTATCCGGGACAAAGACTAACTATGGCTACACCTTC. This sequence encodes CAWSSHLSGTKTNYGYTF.

This clone was seen just once. The chain couples TRBV2 to TRBJ2-1; D is undetermined. The CDR3 sequence is 14 residues long. Germline-derived CDR1 and CDR2 are SNHLY and FYNNEI. The ends were cut back, 7 bases at V and 2 bases at J, with 12 bases in the middle. CDR3 amino acids: CASTPEMTYNEQFF. In DNA form, the CDR3 reads TGTGCCAGCACCCCGGAGATGACCTACAATGAGCAGTTCTTC. Variable domain in full (rest from reference TRBV2 and TRBJ2-1): EPEVTQTPSHQVTQMGQEVILRCVPISNHLYFYWYRQILGQKVEFLVSFYNNEISEKSEIFDDQFSVERPDGSNFTLKIRSTKLEDSAMYFCASTPEMTYNEQFFGPGTRLTVL.

The chain couples TRBV18 to TRBJ1-2, with D perhaps matching TRBD1 (6 bases). Trimming left V 2 bases short and J 3 bases short, with 10 bases between. The CDR3 consists of 14 residues. Per the germline V gene, CDR1 is KGHSH and CDR2 is LQKENI. As DNA, the CDR3 is TGTGCCAGCTCACCAAGGACAGACGACTATGGCTACACCTTC. This gives the protein CASSPRTDDYGYTF. The entire variable domain, with the rest obtained from reference TRBV18 and TRBJ1-2, is as follows: NAGVMQNPRHLVRRRGQEARLRCSPMKGHSHVYWYRQLPEEGLKFMVYLQKENIIDESGMPKERFSAEFPKEGPSILRIQQVVRGDSAAYFCASSPRTDDYGYTFGSGTRLTVV.

This clone was counted a few times. V usage is TRBV12-3 or TRBV12-4 and J usage is TRBJ1-1, with unresolved D. The CDR3 length is 13 residues. V lost 6 bases, J lost 4 bases, and 12 bases lay in between. The CDR3, as DNA: TGTGCCAGCAGCCTCAACTACGCCACTGAAGCTTTCTTT. Translated, it gives CASSLNYATEAFF.

This chain joins TRBV4-3 and TRBJ2-7; 12 nucleotides match TRBD2. Germline V CDR1 and CDR2: LGHNA, YSLEER. The CDR3 consists of 15 residues. The V segment lost 4 bases and the J segment 4 bases; nucleotides outside the gene matches: 5. DNA for the CDR3: TGCGCCAGCAGCCTGACTAGCGGGAGTTTTTACGAGCAGTACTTC. Protein sequence: CASSLTSGSFYEQYF.

This clone was detected once. The chain has TRBV19 and TRBJ1-4; TRBD1 might be the D (5 bases). CDR1 and CDR2 (germline): LNHDA, SQIVND (reference sequence). The length of the CDR3 is 15 residues. The ends were cut back, 3 bases at V and 5 bases at J, with 13 bases in the middle. The CDR3 bases are TGTGCCAGTAGTATCCTGACAGCTTACAATGAAAAACTGTTTTTT. Translation gives CASSILTAYNEKLFF.